The 4 T cell receptor beta chains presented below share a single source sample, sequenced in a study of Ad26.COV2.S vaccination and SARS-CoV-2 variants. The treatment is: over 15 received Ad26.COV2.S at low or high dose, single or two shots; a few received placebo; per-sample allocation not given. Day 63 after the first vaccine or placebo injection was the time point for sampling. The assay was immunoSEQ multiplex PCR, and TCRdb's table has in-frame clones only and misses some. The table lists some 500,000 clones, roughly 89% of them singletons. Specimen: peripheral blood, collected in a trial of Ad26.COV2.S vaccine versus placebo. Receptors were obtained from a person between 18 and 59 years old who received the Ad26.COV2.S COVID-19 vaccine or a placebo.

The chain uses TRBV5-1 and TRBJ2-3; D remains unclear. Between the trimmed V and J ends, which lost 0 bases and 2 bases, there was a span of 7 bases. This CDR3 contains 14 residues. Germline CDR1 SGHRS, CDR2 YFSETQ. The CDR3 loop reads CASSLEGFTDTQYF. The CDR3 nucleotides read TGCGCCAGCAGCTTGGAAGGTTTCACAGATACGCAGTATTTT.

This chain connects TRBV4-3 to TRBJ2-1, with 10 bases matching TRBD2. Germline V gene sequence: CDR1 LGHNA, CDR2 YSLEER. Unmatched junction bases numbered 9, after V lost 1 base and J lost 0 bases. The CDR3 covers 19 residues. The CDR3 bases are TGCGCCAGCAGCCAAGTGTACCCTAGCGGGGGCTCCTCCTACAATGAGCAGTTCTTC. Translated, it gives CASSQVYPSGGSSYNEQFF.

This clone has only one observation. The V gene is TRBV7-9, the J gene TRBJ1-2; D not resolved. In germline, CDR1 is SEHNR, CDR2 FQNEAQ (reference sequence). The CDR3 has 15 amino acids. V gave up 0 bases and J gave up 8 bases, with 16 bases separating them. This CDR3 reads CASSLADTLSRGYTF. CDR3 nucleotide sequence: TGTGCCAGCAGCTTAGCTGACACGCTCTCGCGGGGCTACACCTTC.

The chain links TRBV5-6 to TRBJ1-2; unclear D gene. Germline V gene data show CDR1 as SGHDT and CDR2 as YYEEEE. The CDR3 extends over 12 amino acids. Trimming shortened V by 1 base and J by 14 bases, and 15 bases separated the two germline ends. The CDR3 nucleotides are TGTGCCAGCAGCTTGTTTCCCGGGGTCTGGACCTTC. It codes for CASSLFPGVWTF.